These T cell receptor beta chains were read from a single sample in a study of regulatory T cells in long-lasting Graves disease. Each CDR3 protein is one row after TCRdb ran MiXCR on the multiplex PCR reads. Among a few hundred thousand distinct CDR3 sequences listed, approximately 13% were seen once. These records were also assigned to another study, of T cells in Graves' hyperthyroidism and ophthalmopathy.

Specimen: peripheral blood mononuclear cells (PBMCs), collected at new diagnosis, from a patient treated with antithyroid drugs. The receptors originated from a young man with Graves disease. The CDR3 runs from the conserved cysteine through the conserved F or W. The D gene is left open where the match is weak. Clone size is shown for a subset of rows, as once, few, many or a class of expanded clone.

DNA,CDR3,D,J,size,V
TGTGCCAGCAGTTACTCACCACAAACCTACGAGCAGTACTTC,CASSYSPQTYEQYF,.,TRBJ2-7,few,TRBV6-5
TGTGCCAGCAGCTTGACCAGGGAGGGGGGGTACTACGAGCAGTACTTC,CASSLTREGGYYEQYF,.,TRBJ2-7,many,TRBV11-2
TGCAGTGCTAGAGCTGGGGGGGGGGAGATGGCGGGCAATGAGCAGTTCTTC,CSARAGGGEMAGNEQFF,TRBD2,TRBJ2-1,few,TRBV20-1
TGTGCCTGGAGCGTTCGGGGGACAGACCAAGAGACCCAGTACTTC,CAWSVRGTDQETQYF,.,TRBJ2-5,many,TRBV30
TGTGCCACCAGCGAGACTAGCGGATCCTACGAGCAGTACTTC,CATSETSGSYEQYF,TRBD2,TRBJ2-7,few,TRBV24-1
TGTGCCAGTAGTATAGCCCCGGGAGGAGAAGAGACCCAGTACTTC,CASSIAPGGEETQYF,TRBD2,TRBJ2-5,few,TRBV19
TGCAGTGCTAGAGAGGGACTAGCGGGCCTTGGGCAGTTCTTC,CSAREGLAGLGQFF,TRBD2,TRBJ2-1,few,TRBV20-1
TGTGCCAGCTCACCACCGATTCAGGATGAGCAGTTCTTC,CASSPPIQDEQFF,.,TRBJ2-1,few,TRBV18
TGTGCCAGCAGCTTAGGGGTAGGGGGCAGAACAGATACGCAGTATTTT,CASSLGVGGRTDTQYF,TRBD1,TRBJ2-3,many,TRBV11-2
TGTGCCTGGGGCCCGGGACAGGGGGCGAATGGCTACACCTTC,CAWGPGQGANGYTF,TRBD1,TRBJ1-2,many,TRBV30
TGTGCCAGCAGTTCCTCCGGGACTAGACAGAATGAGCAGTTCTTC,CASSSSGTRQNEQFF,TRBD2,TRBJ2-1,many,TRBV6-5
TGTGCCTGGACAGGGTCGATCGGTGGCTACACCTTC,CAWTGSIGGYTF,.,TRBJ1-2,many,TRBV30
TGTGCCAGCTCAGGGGGCCGGGACTCAAGGGCTGAGCAGTTCTTC,CASSGGRDSRAEQFF,TRBD1,TRBJ2-1,.,TRBV2
TGCGCCAGCAGCCTGACTTCTAGCGGGAGGCCCACCGGGGAGCTGTTTTTT,CASSLTSSGRPTGELFF,TRBD2,TRBJ2-2,.,TRBV5-1
TGTGCCATCAGCACAGGGGCCGGGGAGCTGTTTTTT,CAISTGAGELFF,TRBD1,TRBJ2-2,many,TRBV10-3
TGCAGCGCCATTGCAACTAATGAAAAACTGTATTTT,CSAIATNEKLYF,.,TRBJ1-4,.,TRBV29-1
TGTGCCAGCAGCTTCTTGGGGGATCAGCCCCAGCATTTT,CASSFLGDQPQHF,.,TRBJ1-5,many,TRBV5-5
TGTGCCACCAGTGATTACGGGACTAGCGGGAGTTGGGATACGCAGTATTTT,CATSDYGTSGSWDTQYF,TRBD2,TRBJ2-3,few,TRBV24-1
TGTGCCTCTTCTGGCGGGAGAGGGTCCTACGAGCAGTACTTC,CASSGGRGSYEQYF,TRBD2,TRBJ2-7,many,TRBV10-3
TGTGCCAGCAGTTACGGGGGATCAACCGAGCAGTACTTC,CASSYGGSTEQYF,.,TRBJ2-7,few,TRBV6-5
TGCAGTGCCACTGGGCGGGAGGGCCCTTACAATGAGCAGTTCTTC,CSATGREGPYNEQFF,TRBD2,TRBJ2-1,few,TRBV20-1
TGTGCCAGCTCACCTCCGGGACAGACCTCCTACGAGCAGTACTTC,CASSPPGQTSYEQYF,TRBD1,TRBJ2-7,few,TRBV18
TGTGCCAGAGGAGCAGGACCCGGGGGGGGAGATACGCAGTATTTT,CARGAGPGGGDTQYF,TRBD2,TRBJ2-3,few,TRBV2
TGCAGTGCTATTCGGGATACCTACGAGCAGTACTTC,CSAIRDTYEQYF,.,TRBJ2-7,few,TRBV20-1
TGTGCCAGCAGCTTGGTGGGATTGGGCGGATCGCAGTATTTT,CASSLVGLGGSQYF,.,TRBJ2-3,many,TRBV5-6
TGTGCCATCAGCACCGACGACGAGCAGTACTTC,CAISTDDEQYF,.,TRBJ2-7,many,TRBV10-3
TGTGCCACCAGCAGGTGGGACACCTACAATGAGCAGTTCTTC,CATSRWDTYNEQFF,.,TRBJ2-1,few,TRBV15
TGTGCCAGCGGGACAGGGGGATACAATGAGCAGTTCTTC,CASGTGGYNEQFF,TRBD1,TRBJ2-1,many,TRBV24-1
TGTGCCAGCAAACCGGACGGGCAGAACTATGGCTACACCTTC,CASKPDGQNYGYTF,.,TRBJ1-2,many,TRBV6-1
TGTGCCACCGGGGAGGGGACTAGCACAGATACGCAGTATTTT,CATGEGTSTDTQYF,TRBD2,TRBJ2-3,many,TRBV12-3/TRBV12-4
TGCGCCAGCAGCCCTTCCGGGACTAGCGGCGATGAGCAGTTCTTC,CASSPSGTSGDEQFF,TRBD2,TRBJ2-1,many,TRBV5-1